What follows describes a single TCR beta chain. Samples were collected from each patient before treatment and during treatment. Each patient gave between 1 and 8 of them in total. These data are taken from a study of PD-L1 blockade in urothelial cancer. This CDR3 spans 19 amino acids. Unmatched junction bases numbered 10, after V lost 0 bases and J lost 2 bases. CDR1 is KGHSH and CDR2 is LQKENI in the germline V gene. Method: immunoSEQ multiplex PCR; TCRdb's copy keeps in-frame clones and lacks some. The sample yields 90,000 to 120,000 clones, roughly nine tenths seen once. Sequenced here: PBMCs, sampled around atezolizumab (anti-PD-L1) treatment. This rearrangement joins TRBV18 to TRBJ2-7; 13 bases are shared with TRBD2. The sequence was obtained from an elderly woman with urothelial cancer. CDR3 nucleotides: TGTGCCAGCTCACCACCGGGAACAGGAGGACTAGCGGGGGCCTACGAGCAGTACTTC. Its protein is CASSPPGTGGLAGAYEQYF.